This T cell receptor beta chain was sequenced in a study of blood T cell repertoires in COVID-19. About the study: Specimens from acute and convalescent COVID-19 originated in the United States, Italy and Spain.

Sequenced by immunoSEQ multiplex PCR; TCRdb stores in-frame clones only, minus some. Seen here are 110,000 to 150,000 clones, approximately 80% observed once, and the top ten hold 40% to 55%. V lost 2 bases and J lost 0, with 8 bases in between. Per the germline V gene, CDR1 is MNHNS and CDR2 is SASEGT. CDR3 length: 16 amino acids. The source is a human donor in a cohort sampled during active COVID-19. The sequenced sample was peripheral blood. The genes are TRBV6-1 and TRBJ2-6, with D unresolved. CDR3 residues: CASSESFYSGANVLTF. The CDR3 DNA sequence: TGTGCCAGCAGTGAAAGTTTCTACTCTGGGGCCAACGTCCTGACTTTC.